This entry describes one T cell receptor (beta chain). This CDR3 comprises 13 residues. Germline CDR1 SGHNT, CDR2 YYREEE (reference sequence). V dropped 4 bases and J dropped 2 bases, with 4 bases sitting between them. This record comes from a study of blood T cell repertoires in COVID-19. Across the study: Whether acute or convalescent, the COVID-19 samples came from the United States, Italy and Spain. Sources were T cells, B-cell-depleted T cells, or PBMCs; the material itself was cDNA or gDNA.

Under the authors' procedure: Estimated nucleated cell counts came from reference gene primer amplification. Data came from immunoSEQ multiplex PCR; TCRdb stores just in-frame clones and leaves some out. Clonal size and the V and J genes are those of that table, whereas D and trimming came from the DNA. The sample carries about 160,000 clones, around 84% recorded once. This clonotype originated in a woman in her forties or fifties who had recovered from COVID-19. Sequenced: PBMCs or T cells enriched from blood (not recorded which). The rearrangement uses TRBV5-4 and TRBJ2-6; no clear D. The CDR3 DNA reads TGTGCCAGCAGCCTCGCTGGGGCCAACGTCCTGACTTTC. Protein: CASSLAGANVLTF.